A selection of T cell receptor beta chains follows, all from one sample in a study of beta chain features in type 1 diabetes. Some clones are missing from TCRdb's copy, which holds only in-frame ones; the method was immunoSEQ multiplex PCR. The sample holds roughly 340,000 clones, 13% seen once. The sequencing sample was made of naive CD4+ T cells from blood. The receptors here all came from a woman younger than 30 with type 1 diabetes. Each CDR3 is given with its conserved first and last residue. D genes are given only for firm matches.

d_call j_call v_call cdr3_aa
- TRBJ2-7 TRBV28 CASSHRSPFYEQYF
TRBD2 TRBJ2-7 TRBV7-6 CASSLDLAAGVPHEQYF
TRBD2 TRBJ2-1 TRBV4-3 CASSHEGGSNEQFF
- TRBJ1-4 TRBV28 CASSLDWGGSEKLFF
- TRBJ2-7 TRBV19 CASRGLDAYEQYF
- TRBJ1-2 TRBV30 CAGGGLNYGYTF
- TRBJ1-2 TRBV29-1 CSVGTLYGYTF
TRBD1 TRBJ1-2 TRBV29-1 CSVEPQAYFDRGDGYTF
- TRBJ2-7 TRBV7-2 CASSPQRGAGGGPYEQYF
- TRBJ2-2 TRBV9 CASSVVASPNTGELFF
- TRBJ2-1 TRBV7-8 CASSSSWTLNEQFF
- TRBJ2-2 TRBV30 CAQADTGELFF
- TRBJ2-1 TRBV15 CATSRSRSEQFF
- TRBJ2-1 TRBV7-2 CASSFLAALREQFF
TRBD2 TRBJ2-5 TRBV11-2 CASSLGGLAGAGETQYF
- TRBJ2-7 TRBV10-3 CATSVTFYEQYF
TRBD2 TRBJ2-7 TRBV28 CASSLAGLAGASPYEQYF
- TRBJ2-7 TRBV18 CASSSTGPSSYEQYF